Listed below are T cell receptor beta chains from one sample, sequenced in a study of CD8+CD57+ T cells in acquired aplastic anemia. TCRdb reanalysed the reads using MiXCR and keeps one entry per CDR3 protein. Seen here are roughly 250,000 distinct CDR3 sequences, 82% observed once, and the top ten hold 42%. The sequenced sample was sorted CD4+, CD8+, or CD8+CD57+ T cells (not recorded which) from PBMCs. All receptors derive from a human donor with aplastic anemia. The CDR3 runs from the conserved cysteine through the conserved F or W. Each record gives: clone size, D gene, V gene, J gene, CDR3 protein, CDR3 DNA. D genes are given only for firm matches. Clone size is not always given. Where it is, it says once, few, many or a class for expanded clones.

-,-,TRBV5-5,TRBJ1-2,CASSVDYESYTF,TGTGCCAGCAGCGTAGATTATGAGAGCTACACCTTC
-,-,TRBV7-2,TRBJ1-6,CASSLAGGPDNPPLHF,TGTGCCAGCAGCTTAGCGGGCGGCCCCGATAATCCACCCCTCCACTTT
-,-,TRBV7-9,TRBJ1-5,CASSFEISGGHPEHF,TGTGCCAGCAGCTTTGAAATCAGCGGGGGGCACCCCGAGCATTTT
-,-,TRBV29-1,TRBJ1-1,CSVAGRKAFF,TGCAGCGTCGCCGGGAGAAAAGCTTTCTTT
-,TRBD2,TRBV10-3,TRBJ2-1,CAISVRLADNEQFF,TGTGCCATCAGCGTAAGACTAGCGGACAATGAGCAGTTCTTC
-,-,TRBV2,TRBJ2-5,CATNRNHGTQYF,TGTGCCACAAACAGGAACCATGGGACCCAGTACTTC
-,-,TRBV20-1,TRBJ2-1,CSASSWGREQFF,TGCAGTGCCAGTAGTTGGGGACGCGAGCAGTTCTTC
once,-,TRBV19,TRBJ2-1,CASSPRGADNEEQF,TGTGCCAGTAGTCCAAGGGGGGCCGACAACGAGGAGCAGTTC
-,-,TRBV15,TRBJ2-7,CATSRGSSHDAQYF,TGTGCCACCAGCAGGGGCTCCAGCCACGACGCCCAGTACTTC
-,-,TRBV7-9,TRBJ1-1,CATSMLRGHTVSRTEAFF,TGTGCCACCAGCATGCTTCGCGGGCACACAGTTTCGAGAACTGAAGCTTTCTTT
-,-,TRBV6-6,TRBJ1-6,CASTLGTNSPLHF,TGTGCCAGCACCTTAGGGACAAATTCACCCCTCCACTTT
once,TRBD2,TRBV12-3/TRBV12-4,TRBJ2-3,CASSHGLAGGGQYF,TGTGCCAGCAGCCATGGACTAGCGGGAGGTGGGCAGTATTTT
-,TRBD1,TRBV6-5,TRBJ1-2,CASSLGDRGHGYTF,TGTGCCAGCAGCCTAGGGGACAGGGGACATGGCTACACCTTC
once,-,TRBV7-7,TRBJ2-3,CASSRAPNNEQFFF,TGTGCTAGCAGCCGAGCGCCCAACAATGAGCAGTTCTTCTTT
-,-,TRBV5-4,TRBJ1-1,CASSQKHGTALPEAFF,TGCGCCAGCAGCCAAAAACACGGGACGGCTTTGCCTGAAGCTTTCTTT
few,-,TRBV25-1,TRBJ1-4,CASTTGPGRNEKLFF,TGTGCCAGTACAACCGGGCCCGGACGGAATGAAAAACTGTTTTTT
-,TRBD1,TRBV20-1,TRBJ2-6,CSARRQGVVLGANVLTF,TGCAGTGCTAGGCGACAGGGTGTGGTTCTGGGGGCCAACGTCCTGACTTTC
-,-,TRBV2,TRBJ2-3,CASGDAGTDKQHFF,TGTGCCAGCGGCGACGCGGGCACAGATAAGCAGCATTTTTTT
-,-,TRBV20-1,TRBJ2-3,CSASSAGPDTQYF,TGCAGTGCCAGCAGCGCGGGACCAGATACGCAGTATTTT
-,-,TRBV5-6,TRBJ2-5,CASSLLTEQETQYF,TGTGCCAGCAGTCTACTGACTGAACAAGAGACCCAGTACTTC
-,-,TRBV7-8,TRBJ2-3,CASSSATGPVTQYYF,TGTGCCAGCAGCTCCGCGACAGGTCCCGTTACTCAGTATTATTTT
-,TRBD2,TRBV7-2,TRBJ2-3,CASSLASGRGEQQF,TGTGCCAGCAGCTTGGCTAGCGGTCGCGGAGAGCAGCAGTTT
-,-,TRBV7-2,TRBJ1-5,CASSLAGTPAKHF,TGTGCCAGCAGCCTAGCGGGGACTCCCGCCAAGCATTTT
few,-,TRBV10-3,TRBJ2-7,CAISENNEQYF,TGTGCCATCAGTGAAAACAACGAGCAGTACTTC
-,-,TRBV7-2,TRBJ2-7,CASSYRDTTYEQYF,TGTGCCAGCAGCTATCGGGACACTACCTACGAGCAGTACTTC
-,TRBD1,TRBV7-6,TRBJ1-6,CASSSDRALSPPHLHF,TGTGCCAGCAGTTCGGACAGGGCACTTTCACCCCCCCACCTCCACTTT
many,-,TRBV13,TRBJ1-1,CASSSLQFGTEAFF,TGTGCCAGCAGCTCTCTGCAATTTGGTACTGAAGCTTTCTTT
-,-,TRBV7-7,TRBJ2-1,CASSLEGSPERQYQFF,TGTGCCAGCAGCTTAGAGGGAAGCCCCGAGAGGCAGTATCAGTTCTTC
-,-,TRBV7-9,TRBJ2-7,CASSDVGGNEQLFF,TGTGCCAGCAGTGATGTGGGGGGCAACGAGCAGTTGTTCTTC
-,-,TRBV15,TRBJ1-1,CASSSMTAAGTEAFF,TGTGCCAGCAGTTCAATGACCGCGGCAGGGACTGAGGCTTTCTTT
-,-,TRBV19,TRBJ1-1,CASSIAVAGYNEQFF,TGTGCCAGTAGTATAGCGGTGGCAGGGTACAATGAACAGTTCTTT
-,TRBD2,TRBV25-1,TRBJ2-3,CASSALGEGNTDTQYF,TGTGCCAGCAGTGCCCTTGGGGAGGGCAACACAGATACGCAGTATTTT
-,-,TRBV5-5,TRBJ2-2,CASSLELAGSCFF,-
-,-,TRBV9,TRBJ1-6,CASSVDRASYTWALHF,TGTGCCAGCAGCGTCGACAGAGCCTCCTATACTTGGGCCCTCCACTTT
-,-,TRBV7-9,TRBJ1-6,CASSSGEHNSPLHF,TGTGCCAGCAGCTCGGGGGAACATAATTCACCCCTCCACTTT
-,-,TRBV9,TRBJ1-6,CASSVVDYNSPLHF,TGTGCCAGCAGCGTAGTTGATTATAATTCACCCCTCCACTTT
-,-,TRBV7-3,TRBJ1-5,CASSESKRGQHQQF,TGTGCCAGCAGCGAATCGAAGCGCGGTCAGCACCAGCAGTTT
-,-,TRBV7-9,TRBJ1-5,CASSTDWGNSPHHF,TGTGCCAGCAGTACCGACTGGGGGAATTCACCCCACCATTTT
-,-,TRBV7-9,TRBJ1-1,CASSPDHTGTYEQFF,TGTGCCAGCAGTCCGGATCACACAGGGACCTATGAGCAGTTCTTT
-,-,TRBV7-2,TRBJ1-6,CASSSDGGADYGHF,TGTGCCAGCAGCTCAGACGGGGGCGCCGACTATGGCCACTTT
-,TRBD2,TRBV6-5,TRBJ2-1,CVRDITSGITEQFF,TGTGTCAGAGATATCACTAGCGGGATTACTGAGCAGTTCTTC
-,-,TRBV19,TRBJ2-1,CASSLTREKNAQFF,TGTGCCAGTAGTCTAACTAGGGAGAAAAATGCGCAGTTCTTC
few,-,TRBV29-1,TRBJ2-3,CSVVGYGDTQYF,TGCAGCGTTGTGGGATACGGGGATACGCAGTATTTT
-,-,TRBV15,TRBJ2-5,CATSMCSSQETQYF,TGTGCCACCAGCATGTGCTCGAGCCAAGAGACCCAGTACTTC
once,TRBD2,TRBV2,TRBJ2-3,CASGEREREDTQYF,TGTGCCAGCGGGGAGCGGGAACGGGAAGATACGCAGTATTTT
-,-,TRBV5-1,TRBJ2-1,CASSLQGGADEQFF,TGTGCCAGCAGCCTACAAGGGGGGGCAGATGAGCAGTTCTTC
-,-,TRBV7-4,TRBJ1-6,CASSFHRDHSALHF,TGTGCCAGCAGCTTTCACAGGGACCATTCAGCCCTCCACTTT
-,TRBD2,TRBV15,TRBJ2-3,CATSFQRSGGSDEQYF,TGTGCCACCAGCTTTCAAAGGAGCGGGGGGAGCGATGAGCAGTATTTT
-,TRBD1,TRBV24-1,TRBJ1-6,CASSALDRGYSPLHF,TGTGCCAGCAGTGCTCTTGACAGGGGTTATTCACCCCTCCACTTT
-,-,TRBV7-9,TRBJ2-3,CASSLAGSHDAQDF,TGTGCCAGCAGCTTAGCGGGTAGTCACGATGCGCAGGATTTT
-,-,TRBV11-2,TRBJ2-7,CASSPGPTSYEQYF,TGTGCCAGCAGCCCGGGCCCTACTTCCTACGAGCAGTACTTC
-,TRBD2,TRBV9,TRBJ2-3,CASSVGAGDNEQF,TGTGCCAGCAGCGTAGGGGCGGGAGATAATGAGCAGTTT
-,TRBD2,TRBV2,TRBJ2-1,CASSVTSGAINEQFF,TGTGCCAGCAGTGTGACTAGCGGGGCGATAAATGAGCAGTTCTTC